This T cell receptor (beta chain) originates from a study of CD8+ T cells in alopecia areata. In the study overall: Tofacitinib continued for 6 to 18 months and was then withheld for 6 months.

As concerns this clone: Its target is not known.

Study results and caveats: Tissue-resident alphabeta T cells belonging to normal skin likewise get sequenced within scalp specimens. Higher clonality than in normal scalp was seen in lesional scalp, especially alopecia totalis/universalis.

It was cDNA, reverse transcribed from extracted RNA, that served as the sequencing template. This table comes from immunoSEQ multiplex PCR, and its TCRdb copy is limited to in-frame clones, with some not included. The sample carries some 150,000 clones, roughly 61% recorded once. Specimen: CD4+ T cells sorted from blood, collected at week 0. This TCR derives from a human donor with alopecia areata.

The CDR3 is CASSGPEAFF. The CDR3 nucleotides are TGTGCCAGCAGCGGGCCTGAAGCTTTCTTT. The genes are TRBV30 and TRBJ1-1, with D unresolved. Germline loops: CDR1 GTSNPN, CDR2 SVGIG (reference sequence). The V and J ends lost 8 bases and 6 bases respectively, with 10 bases between them. CDR3 length: 10 amino acids.